This passage covers 17 T cell receptor beta chains from one sample sequenced in a study of cytomegalovirus exposure and HLA in healthy donors. Researchers ran the PCR with 60 Vbeta and 13 Jbeta primers. Assay used: immunoSEQ multiplex PCR; TCRdb lists only in-frame clones, some missing. The repertoire holds approximately 130,000 clones, 70% to 85% seen once, with about 1.7% in the top ten. Sequencing was performed on PBMCs. Receptors were obtained from a man aged 18 to 35 in good health and CMV-seronegative.

The chain uses TRBV6-5 and TRBJ2-5; TRBD1 aligns across 10 bases. This CDR3 has 15 amino acids. From germline, CDR1 is MNHEY and CDR2 SVGAGI. The J segment lost 5 bases and the V segment lost 5 bases, leaving 8 bases of the junction unmatched. This CDR3 is CASSKDRGEGETQYF. In DNA, the CDR3 is TGTGCCAGCAGTAAGGACAGGGGGGAAGGGGAGACCCAGTACTTC.

J is TRBJ2-5 and V is TRBV4-2, with TRBD1 matching over 8 bases. This CDR3 is 12 amino acids long. Losses at the gene ends were 4 bases for V and 5 bases for J; bases not matched to a gene: 0. Germline V gene data show CDR1 as LGHNA and CDR2 as YNFKEQ. Here the CDR3 reads CASSRTGETQYF. CDR3 coding DNA: TGTGCCAGCAGCCGGACAGGGGAGACCCAGTACTTC.

The J gene is TRBJ1-5, the V gene TRBV19; 10 bases match TRBD1. Germline CDR1 LNHDA, CDR2 SQIVND (reference sequence). V dropped 5 bases and J dropped 0; count of bases not matched to a gene: 7. The CDR3 loop spans 17 amino acids. Written as DNA, the CDR3 is TGTGCCAGTAGTCCCGGGACAGGGGACGTTAGCAATCAGCCCCAGCATTTT. Translation: CASSPGTGDVSNQPQHF. Complete variable domain (other parts from reference TRBV19 and TRBJ1-5): DGGITQSPKYLFRKEGQNVTLSCEQNLNHDAMYWYRQDPGQGLRLIYYSQIVNDFQKGDIAEGYSVSREKKESFPLTVTSAQKNPTAFYLCASSPGTGDVSNQPQHFGDGTRLSIL.

The rearrangement links TRBV19 to TRBJ2-7; possibly TRBD1 for D (6 bases). V lost 10 bases and J lost 1, with 14 bases in between. Germline CDR1 and CDR2: LNHDA and SQIVND (reference sequence). This CDR3 contains 13 residues. CDR3 DNA sequence: TGTGCCACGGTCGGGGACACATCCTACGAGCAGTACTTC. Residues: CATVGDTSYEQYF.

The chain couples TRBV27 to TRBJ1-1; 9 bases are a match to TRBD1. Germline V gene data show CDR1 as MNHEY and CDR2 as SMNVEV (reference sequence). Unmatched junction bases numbered 8, after V lost 2 bases and J lost 1 base. The CDR3 runs to 17 residues. The CDR3 spells CASSLRMTGGWNTEAFF. The CDR3 coding sequence is TGTGCCAGCAGTTTAAGGATGACAGGGGGGTGGAACACTGAAGCTTTCTTT.

The V gene is TRBV5-1, the J gene TRBJ1-1, with D perhaps TRBD1 (5 bases). This CDR3 region has 14 residues. V was cut by 3 bases and J by 1 base, with 10 bases left in between. Germline CDR1 and CDR2: SGHRS and YFSETQ. The CDR3 spells CASSSDSKNTEAFF. The CDR3 DNA is TGCGCCAGCAGCTCAGACAGCAAGAACACTGAAGCTTTCTTT. The entire variable domain, with the rest obtained from reference TRBV5-1 and TRBJ1-1, is as follows: KAGVTQTPRYLIKTRGQQVTLSCSPISGHRSVSWYQQTPGQGLQFLFEYFSETQRNKGNFPGRFSGRQFSNSRSEMNVSTLELGDSALYLCASSSDSKNTEAFFGQGTRLTVV.

This sequence joins TRBV7-6 and TRBJ2-2; the match to TRBD1 covers 8 bases. Germline V gives CDR1 SGHVS, CDR2 FNYEAQ. Losses at the gene ends were 4 bases for V and 6 bases for J; bases not matched to a gene: 7. The length of the CDR3 is 15 residues. The DNA of the CDR3 is TGTGCCAGCAGCTCGCGGACAGGGAGTGCCGGGGAGCTGTTTTTT. Its protein is CASSSRTGSAGELFF. Full variable domain (remainder filled in from reference TRBV7-6 and TRBJ2-2): GAGVSQSPRYKVTKRGQDVALRCDPISGHVSLYWYRQALGQGPEFLTYFNYEAQQDKSGLPNDRFSAERPEGSISTLTIQRTEQRDSAMYRCASSSRTGSAGELFFGEGSRLTVL.

In DNA form, the CDR3 reads TGTGCCAGCAGCTCATGGAGCGGGGGTAACGAGCAGTACTTC. It codes for CASSSWSGGNEQYF. The rearrangement uses TRBV11-3 and TRBJ2-7, with TRBD2 matching 8 bases. The CDR3 loop spans 14 amino acids. Trimming removed 4 bases from V and 5 bases from J; junction bases left unmatched: 7. Germline V gives CDR1 SGHNT, CDR2 YENEEA.

The V call is TRBV10-2, the J call TRBJ1-2; 7 positions match TRBD1. Per germline, CDR1 WSHSY and CDR2 SAAADI. V trimming: 6 bases; J trimming: 6 bases; junction bases outside the gene matches: 13. This CDR3 spans 15 amino acids. The CDR3 sequence is CASSPVEGGADGYTF. The CDR3 coding sequence is TGCGCCAGCAGCCCGGTAGAAGGGGGCGCCGATGGCTACACCTTC.

V gene TRBV7-3 combines with J gene TRBJ2-5; 8 bases line up with TRBD2. The J call is doubtful: the DNA matches TRBJ2-7 better. The germline V gene encodes CDR1 SGHTA and CDR2 FQGTGA. The CDR3 has 15 amino acids. CDR3 sequence reads: CASSHTGGGLYEQYF. DNA for the CDR3: TGTGCCAGCAGCCATACCGGCGGGGGGTTATACGAGCAGTACTTC.

The rearrangement links TRBV9 to TRBJ2-1; TRBD2 matches at 12 bases. This CDR3 has 16 amino acids. In germline, CDR1 is SGDLS, CDR2 YYNGEE. With V trimmed by 2 bases and J by 4 bases, 4 bases remained unmatched. The CDR3 region has the DNA TGTGCCAGCAGCGTGAGACTAGCGGGGGCTTACAATGAGCAGTTCTTC. It specifies CASSVRLAGAYNEQFF. Full variable domain (remainder filled in from reference TRBV9 and TRBJ2-1): DSGVTQTPKHLITATGQRVTLRCSPRSGDLSVYWYQQSLDQGLQFLIQYYNGEERAKGNILERFSAQQFPDLHSELNLSSLELGDSALYFCASSVRLAGAYNEQFFGPGTRLTVL.

The chain employs TRBV4-3 and TRBJ2-5; TRBD1 matches 7 bases. Germline CDR1 LGHNA, CDR2 YSLEER. The CDR3 is 16 residues long. Trimming removed 3 bases from V and 5 bases from J; junction bases left unmatched: 12. In DNA form, the CDR3 reads TGCGCCAGCAGCCAGAATCCCCCGGGACAGTTGGAGACCCAGTACTTC. Protein: CASSQNPPGQLETQYF.

The chain uses TRBV2 and TRBJ1-5, with a weak D call TRBD1 (5 bases). The CDR3 consists of 12 residues. The ends were cut back, 8 bases at V and 9 bases at J, with 14 bases in the middle. Germline CDR1 SNHLY, CDR2 FYNNEI. The chain's CDR3 is CASEDQGLPQHF. The CDR3 DNA reads TGTGCCAGCGAAGATCAGGGTCTGCCCCAGCATTTT.

The CDR3 is CATSRTAANYGYTF. The CDR3 DNA follows: TGTGCCACCAGCAGGACAGCAGCTAACTATGGCTACACCTTC. J is TRBJ1-2 and V is TRBV15, with D possibly being TRBD1 (5 bases). The V gene lost 3 bases and the J gene lost 0 bases, with 8 bases spanning the gap. Germline V lookup: CDR1 LNHNV, CDR2 YYDKDF (reference sequence). This CDR3 has 14 residues.

The CDR3 region has the DNA TGTGCCAGTTCCCTGGACAGGCCCCGGGGCACTGAAGCTTTCTTT. This codes for CASSLDRPRGTEAFF. The V call is TRBV25-1, the J call TRBJ1-1, with TRBD1 identical over 7 bases. CDR3 length: 15 amino acids. The germline V gene has CDR1 MGHDK and CDR2 SYGVNS. The ends lost 9 bases at V and 4 bases at J; junction bases unmatched: 14.

The chain links TRBV5-8 to TRBJ1-2, with D unclear. The germline V gene encodes CDR1 SGHTS and CDR2 YDEGEE. V dropped 2 bases and J dropped 0 bases, with 14 bases sitting between them. The CDR3 totals 16 residues. The CDR3 loop reads CASSLSGSGANYGYTF. In DNA form, the CDR3 reads TGTGCCAGCAGCTTAAGTGGGTCCGGAGCTAACTATGGCTACACCTTC.

The chain is built from TRBV29-1 and TRBJ1-4; maybe TRBD1 (5 bases). Germline V CDR1 and CDR2: SQVTM, ANQGSEA. Trimming left V 7 bases short and J 2 bases short, with 14 bases between. The CDR3 runs to 14 residues. The CDR3 loop is CSARLGTTNEKLFF. Written as DNA, the CDR3 is TGCAGCGCCCGATTAGGGACTACTAATGAAAAACTGTTTTTT.